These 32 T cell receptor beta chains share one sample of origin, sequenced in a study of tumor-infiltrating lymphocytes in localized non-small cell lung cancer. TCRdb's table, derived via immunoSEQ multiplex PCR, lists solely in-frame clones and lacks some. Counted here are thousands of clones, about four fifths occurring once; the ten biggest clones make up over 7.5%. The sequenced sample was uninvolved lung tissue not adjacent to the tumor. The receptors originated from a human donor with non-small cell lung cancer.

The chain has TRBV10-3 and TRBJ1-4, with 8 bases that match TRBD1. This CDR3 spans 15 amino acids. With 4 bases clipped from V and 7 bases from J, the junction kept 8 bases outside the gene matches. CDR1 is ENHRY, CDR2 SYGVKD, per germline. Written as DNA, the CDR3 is TGTGCCATCAGTGCTAGACAGGGGAGGGGTGAAAAACTGTTTTTT. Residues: CAISARQGRGEKLFF.

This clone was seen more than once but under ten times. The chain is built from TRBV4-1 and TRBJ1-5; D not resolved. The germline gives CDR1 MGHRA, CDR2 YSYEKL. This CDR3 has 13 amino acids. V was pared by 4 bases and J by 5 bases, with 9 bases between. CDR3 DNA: TGCGCCAGCAGCCTCGAGAGGGATCAGCCCCAGCATTTT. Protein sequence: CASSLERDQPQHF.

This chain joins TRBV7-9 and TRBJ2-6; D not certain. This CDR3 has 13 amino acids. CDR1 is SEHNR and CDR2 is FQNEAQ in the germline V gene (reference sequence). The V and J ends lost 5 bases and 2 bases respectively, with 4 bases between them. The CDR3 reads CASSPPGANVLTF. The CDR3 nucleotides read TGTGCCAGCAGCCCACCTGGGGCCAACGTCCTGACTTTC.

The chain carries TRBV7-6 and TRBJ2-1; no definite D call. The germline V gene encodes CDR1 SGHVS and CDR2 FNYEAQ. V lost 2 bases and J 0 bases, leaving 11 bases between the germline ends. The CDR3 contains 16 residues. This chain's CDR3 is CASSLTLPSSYNEQFF. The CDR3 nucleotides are TGTGCCAGCAGCTTAACACTACCCTCCTCCTACAATGAGCAGTTCTTC.

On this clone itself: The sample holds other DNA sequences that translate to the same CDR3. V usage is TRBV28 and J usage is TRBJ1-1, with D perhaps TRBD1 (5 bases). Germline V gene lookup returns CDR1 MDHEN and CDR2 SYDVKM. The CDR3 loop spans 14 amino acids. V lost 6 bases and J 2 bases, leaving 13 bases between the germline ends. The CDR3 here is CASRSQGGNTEAFF. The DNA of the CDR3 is TGTGCCAGCAGGTCCCAGGGTGGAAACACTGAAGCTTTCTTT.

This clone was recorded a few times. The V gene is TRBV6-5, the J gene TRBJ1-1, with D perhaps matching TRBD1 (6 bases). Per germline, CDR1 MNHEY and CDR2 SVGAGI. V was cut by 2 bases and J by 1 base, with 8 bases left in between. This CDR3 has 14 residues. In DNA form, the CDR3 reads TGTGCCAGCAGTTACGCAGGGGAGAACACTGAAGCTTTCTTT. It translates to CASSYAGENTEAFF.

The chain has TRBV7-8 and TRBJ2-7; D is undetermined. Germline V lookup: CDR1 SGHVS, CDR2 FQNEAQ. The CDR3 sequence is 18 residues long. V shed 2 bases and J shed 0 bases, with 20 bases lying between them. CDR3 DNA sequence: TGTGCCAGCAGCTTACCCAAGAGATCAGTGAAGACCTCCTACGAGCAGTACTTC. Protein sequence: CASSLPKRSVKTSYEQYF.

CDR3 nucleotide sequence: TGTGCCAGTAGTTGGCCAGGGGTCGTAACCGGGGAGCTGTTTTTT. It is translated as CASSWPGVVTGELFF. The chain carries TRBV19 and TRBJ2-2; D perhaps matches TRBD1 (6 bases). The V end was cut by 5 bases, the J end by 5 bases, with 15 bases between. CDR3 length equals 15 residues. Per the germline V gene, CDR1 is LNHDA and CDR2 is SQIVND (reference sequence).

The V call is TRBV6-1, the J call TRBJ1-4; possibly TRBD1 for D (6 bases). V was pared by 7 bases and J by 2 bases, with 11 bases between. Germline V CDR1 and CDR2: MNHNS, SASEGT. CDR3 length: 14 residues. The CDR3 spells CASKTGSTNEKLFF. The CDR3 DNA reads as TGTGCCAGCAAAACAGGGTCTACTAATGAAAAACTGTTTTTT.

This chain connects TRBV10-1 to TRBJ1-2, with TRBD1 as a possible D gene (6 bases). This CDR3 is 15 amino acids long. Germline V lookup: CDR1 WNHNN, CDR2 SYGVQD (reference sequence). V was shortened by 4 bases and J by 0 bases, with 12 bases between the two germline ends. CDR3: CASSVRTATNYGYTF. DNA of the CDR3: TGCGCCAGCAGTGTTAGGACAGCTACTAACTATGGCTACACCTTC.

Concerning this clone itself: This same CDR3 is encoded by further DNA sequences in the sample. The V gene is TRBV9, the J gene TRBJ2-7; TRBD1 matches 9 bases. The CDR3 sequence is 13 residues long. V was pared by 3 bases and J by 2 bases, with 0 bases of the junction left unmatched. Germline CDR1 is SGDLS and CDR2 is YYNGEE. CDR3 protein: CASSGQGAYEQYF. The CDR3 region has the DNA TGTGCCAGCAGCGGACAGGGGGCCTACGAGCAGTACTTC.

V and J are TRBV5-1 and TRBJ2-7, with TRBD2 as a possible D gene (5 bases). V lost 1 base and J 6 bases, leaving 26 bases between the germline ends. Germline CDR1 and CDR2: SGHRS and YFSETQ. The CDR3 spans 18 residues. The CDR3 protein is CASSLMVPGIDVKVEQYF. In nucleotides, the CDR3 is TGCGCCAGCAGCTTGATGGTCCCGGGGATCGATGTTAAGGTCGAGCAGTACTTC.

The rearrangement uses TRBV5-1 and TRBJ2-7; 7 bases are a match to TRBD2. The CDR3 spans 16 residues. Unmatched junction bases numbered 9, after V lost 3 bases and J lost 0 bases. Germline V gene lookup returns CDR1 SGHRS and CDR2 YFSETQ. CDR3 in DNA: TGCGCCAGCAGCTCCGCTAGCGGCACAACCTCCTACGAGCAGTACTTC. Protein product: CASSSASGTTSYEQYF.

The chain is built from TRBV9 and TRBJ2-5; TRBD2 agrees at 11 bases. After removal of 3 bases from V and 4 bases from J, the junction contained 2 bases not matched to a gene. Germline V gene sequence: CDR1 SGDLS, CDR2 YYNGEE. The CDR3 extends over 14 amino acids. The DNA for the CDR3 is TGTGCCAGCAGCGCAGGACTAGCGGGAGAGACCCAGTACTTC. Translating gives CASSAGLAGETQYF.

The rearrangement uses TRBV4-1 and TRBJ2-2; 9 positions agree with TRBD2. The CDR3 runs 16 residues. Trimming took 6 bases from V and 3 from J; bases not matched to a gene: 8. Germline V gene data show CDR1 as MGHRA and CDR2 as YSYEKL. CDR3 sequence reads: CASSRIAGADTGELFF. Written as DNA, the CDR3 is TGCGCCAGCAGTCGTATAGCGGGAGCAGACACCGGGGAGCTGTTTTTT.

CDR3 sequence reads: CSGELGNGYTF. CDR3 DNA sequence: TGCAGCGGGGAATTGGGGAATGGCTACACCTTC. V gene TRBV29-1 combines with J gene TRBJ1-2, with D uncertain. The V end was cut by 7 bases, the J end by 6 bases, with 12 bases between. Germline CDR1 reads SQVTM; CDR2 reads ANQGSEA. This CDR3 spans 11 amino acids. Based on the CDR3 plus reference TRBV29-1 and TRBJ1-2, the full variable domain is SAVISQKPSRDICQRGTSLTIQCQVDSQVTMMFWYRQQPGQSLTLIATANQGSEATYESGFVIDKFPISRPNLTFSTLTVSNMSPEDSSIYLCSGELGNGYTFGSGTRLTVV.

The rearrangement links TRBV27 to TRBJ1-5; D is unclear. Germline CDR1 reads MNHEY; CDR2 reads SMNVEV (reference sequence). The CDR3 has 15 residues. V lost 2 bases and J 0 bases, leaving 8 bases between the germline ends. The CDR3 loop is CASSLGQTSNQPQHF. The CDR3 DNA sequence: TGTGCCAGCAGTTTAGGGCAGACTAGCAATCAGCCCCAGCATTTT.

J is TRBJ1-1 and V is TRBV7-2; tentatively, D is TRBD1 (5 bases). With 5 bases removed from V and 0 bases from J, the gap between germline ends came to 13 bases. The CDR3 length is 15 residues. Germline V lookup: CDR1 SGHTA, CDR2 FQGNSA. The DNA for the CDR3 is TGTGCCAGCAGCGTTACCGGGACGATGAACACTGAAGCTTTCTTT. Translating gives CASSVTGTMNTEAFF.

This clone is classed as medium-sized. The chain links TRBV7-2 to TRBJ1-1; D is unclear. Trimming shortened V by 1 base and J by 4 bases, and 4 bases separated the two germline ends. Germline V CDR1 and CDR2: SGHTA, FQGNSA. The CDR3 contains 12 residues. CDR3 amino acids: CASSLGSTEAFF. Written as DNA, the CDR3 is TGTGCCAGCAGCTTAGGAAGCACTGAAGCTTTCTTT.

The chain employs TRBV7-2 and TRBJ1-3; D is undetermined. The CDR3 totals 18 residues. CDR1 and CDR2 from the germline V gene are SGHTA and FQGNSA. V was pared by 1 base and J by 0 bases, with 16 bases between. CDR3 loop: CASSLDSARYYSGNTIYF. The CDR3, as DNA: TGTGCCAGCAGCTTAGATTCTGCACGTTATTACTCTGGAAACACCATATATTTT.

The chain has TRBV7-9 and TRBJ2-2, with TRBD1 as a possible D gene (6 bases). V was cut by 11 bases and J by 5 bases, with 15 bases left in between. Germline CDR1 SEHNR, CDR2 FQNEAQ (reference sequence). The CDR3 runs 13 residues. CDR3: CASALGGTGELFF. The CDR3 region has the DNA TGTGCCTCGGCTCTAGGGGGAACCGGGGAGCTGTTTTTT.

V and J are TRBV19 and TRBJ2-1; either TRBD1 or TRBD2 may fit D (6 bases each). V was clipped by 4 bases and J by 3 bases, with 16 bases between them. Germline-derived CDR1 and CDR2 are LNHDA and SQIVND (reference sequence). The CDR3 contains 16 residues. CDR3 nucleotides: TGTGCCAGTAGTACGGGGGCTAGTTTCCTCTACAATGAGCAGTTCTTC. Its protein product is CASSTGASFLYNEQFF. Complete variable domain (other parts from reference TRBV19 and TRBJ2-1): DGGITQSPKYLFRKEGQNVTLSCEQNLNHDAMYWYRQDPGQGLRLIYYSQIVNDFQKGDIAEGYSVSREKKESFPLTVTSAQKNPTAFYLCASSTGASFLYNEQFFGPGTRLTVL.

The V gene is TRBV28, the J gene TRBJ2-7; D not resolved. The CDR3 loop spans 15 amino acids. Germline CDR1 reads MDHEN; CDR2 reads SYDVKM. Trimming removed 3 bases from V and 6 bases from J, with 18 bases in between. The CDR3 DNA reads TGTGCCAGCAGTTTCGGCCCGCTTCGAGTTATCGAGCAGTACTTC. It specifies CASSFGPLRVIEQYF.

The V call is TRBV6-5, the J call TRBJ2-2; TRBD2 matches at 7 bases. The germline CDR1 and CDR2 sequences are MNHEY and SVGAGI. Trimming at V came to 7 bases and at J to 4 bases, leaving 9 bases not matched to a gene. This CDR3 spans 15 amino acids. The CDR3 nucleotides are TGTGCCAGCAAACGCGGGAGTAGCGGCACCGGGGAGCTGTTTTTT. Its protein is CASKRGSSGTGELFF.

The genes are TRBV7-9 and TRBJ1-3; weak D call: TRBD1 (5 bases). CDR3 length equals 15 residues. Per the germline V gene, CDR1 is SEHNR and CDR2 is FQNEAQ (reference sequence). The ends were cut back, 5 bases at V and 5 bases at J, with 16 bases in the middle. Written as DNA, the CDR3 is TGTGCCAGCAGCGCCCGTGGAGGGGCTCGAAACACCATATATTTT. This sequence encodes CASSARGGARNTIYF.

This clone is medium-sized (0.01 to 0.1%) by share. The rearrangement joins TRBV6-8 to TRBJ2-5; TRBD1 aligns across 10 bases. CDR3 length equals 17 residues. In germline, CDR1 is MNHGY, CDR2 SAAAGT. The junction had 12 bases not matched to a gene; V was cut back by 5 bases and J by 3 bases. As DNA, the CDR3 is TGTGCCAGCAGTGGGCAAAAGGACAGGGGGGCCAAAGAGACCCAGTACTTC. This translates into CASSGQKDRGAKETQYF.

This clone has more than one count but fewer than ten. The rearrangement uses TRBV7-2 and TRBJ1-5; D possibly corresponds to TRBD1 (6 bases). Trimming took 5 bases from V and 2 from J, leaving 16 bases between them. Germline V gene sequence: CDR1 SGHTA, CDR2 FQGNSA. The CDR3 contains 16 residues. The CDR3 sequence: CASSPWQGLGNQPQHF. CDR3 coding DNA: TGTGCCAGCAGCCCATGGCAGGGGTTAGGCAATCAGCCCCAGCATTTT.

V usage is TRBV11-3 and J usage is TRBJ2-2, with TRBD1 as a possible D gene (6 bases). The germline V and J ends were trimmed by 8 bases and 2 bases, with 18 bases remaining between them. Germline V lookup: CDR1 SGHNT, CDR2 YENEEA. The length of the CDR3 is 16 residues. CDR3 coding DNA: TGTGCCAGCTCACCCGGGACACGGATTAACACCGGGGAGCTGTTTTTT. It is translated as CASSPGTRINTGELFF.

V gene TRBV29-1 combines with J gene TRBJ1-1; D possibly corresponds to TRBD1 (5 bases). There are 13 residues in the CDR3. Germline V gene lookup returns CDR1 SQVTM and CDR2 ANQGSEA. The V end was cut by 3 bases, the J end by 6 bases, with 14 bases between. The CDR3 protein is CSVETAGGAEAFF. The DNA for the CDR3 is TGCAGCGTTGAGACCGCCGGGGGGGCTGAAGCTTTCTTT.

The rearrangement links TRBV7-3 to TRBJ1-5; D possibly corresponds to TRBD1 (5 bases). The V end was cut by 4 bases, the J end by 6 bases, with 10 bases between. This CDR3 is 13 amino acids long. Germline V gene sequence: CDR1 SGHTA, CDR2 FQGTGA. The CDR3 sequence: CASSSHQGQPQHF. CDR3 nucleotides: TGTGCCAGCAGCTCACACCAGGGTCAGCCCCAGCATTTT.

The CDR3 protein is CASSPGTPYTEAFF. The CDR3 DNA reads as TGTGCCAGCAGTCCAGGGACACCTTACACTGAAGCTTTCTTT. The V gene is TRBV27, the J gene TRBJ1-1; tentatively, D is TRBD1 (6 bases). CDR1 is MNHEY and CDR2 is SMNVEV in the germline V gene (reference sequence). This CDR3 comprises 14 residues. V was clipped by 5 bases and J by 3 bases, with 13 bases between them.

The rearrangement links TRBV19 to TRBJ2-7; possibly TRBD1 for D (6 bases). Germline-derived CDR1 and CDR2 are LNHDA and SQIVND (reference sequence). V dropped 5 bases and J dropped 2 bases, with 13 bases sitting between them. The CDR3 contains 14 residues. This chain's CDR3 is CASSLGQSTYEQYF. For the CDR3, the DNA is TGTGCCAGTAGTTTAGGACAGAGTACCTACGAGCAGTACTTC.